This passage covers 14 T cell receptor beta chains from one sample sequenced in a study of cytomegalovirus exposure and HLA in healthy donors. Primers: 60 Vbeta forward and 13 Jbeta reverse. Some clones are missing from TCRdb's copy, which holds only in-frame ones; the method was immunoSEQ multiplex PCR. The data hold some 160,000 clones, with 65% to 90% observed a single time. Specimen: PBMCs. These receptor sequences come from a young woman in good health and CMV-seronegative.

With regard to this clone: Other DNA sequences within the sample encode an identical CDR3. This sequence joins TRBV27 and TRBJ1-1, with D perhaps TRBD1 (5 bases). The germline V gene encodes CDR1 MNHEY and CDR2 SMNVEV (reference sequence). CDR3 length: 13 residues. Trimming stripped 3 bases from V and 4 bases from J, with 9 bases between. This CDR3 reads CASSLQGSTEAFF. CDR3 DNA: TGTGCCAGCAGTTTGCAGGGAAGCACTGAAGCTTTCTTT.

This chain joins TRBV19 and TRBJ1-4, with D hard to call. Germline lookup yields CDR1 LNHDA and CDR2 SQIVND (reference sequence). The CDR3 spans 15 residues. V shed 4 bases and J shed 5 bases, with 14 bases lying between them. CDR3 nucleotide sequence: TGTGCCAGTAGTACGAACAGTCCCTCGAATGAAAAACTGTTTTTT. Translation: CASSTNSPSNEKLFF.

The rearrangement links TRBV19 to TRBJ2-7, with D tentatively TRBD1 (6 bases). With 8 bases removed from V and 7 bases from J, the gap between germline ends came to 18 bases. There are 13 residues in the CDR3. The germline V gene has CDR1 LNHDA and CDR2 SQIVND (reference sequence). The CDR3 here is CASAQGNLWEQYF. In nucleotides, the CDR3 is TGTGCCAGTGCCCAGGGGAACCTCTGGGAGCAGTACTTC.

The V call is TRBV5-1, the J call TRBJ2-1; TRBD2 matches at 12 bases. The V and J ends lost 3 bases and 10 bases, in that order; junction bases with no gene match: 2. The germline CDR1 and CDR2 sequences are SGHRS and YFSETQ. CDR3 length equals 13 residues. CDR3 nucleotide sequence: TGCGCCAGCAGCTCCGGACTAGCGGGGGAGCAGTTCTTC. As protein: CASSSGLAGEQFF.

This clone has just one count. This chain links TRBV28 with TRBJ1-5; no clear D. The germline CDR1 and CDR2 sequences are MDHEN and SYDVKM. The CDR3 has 11 amino acids. With 8 bases removed from V and 5 bases from J, the gap between germline ends came to 7 bases. Here the CDR3 DNA reads TGTGCCAGCCTACGTCATCAGCCCCAGCATTTT. It yields the protein CASLRHQPQHF.

V gene TRBV6-6 combines with J gene TRBJ2-7; 7 bases match TRBD1. Per germline, CDR1 MNHNY and CDR2 SVGAGI (reference sequence). There are 15 residues in the CDR3. Germline trimming cut 3 bases from V and 1 base from J; bases unmatched to any gene: 6. Here the CDR3 DNA reads TGTGCCAGCAGTTATTTAGGACAGGTATCCTACGAGCAGTACTTC. This sequence encodes CASSYLGQVSYEQYF.

This chain joins TRBV9 and TRBJ2-5; TRBD2 agrees at 9 bases. The CDR3 has 16 amino acids. The V gene's germline CDR1 is SGDLS and CDR2 YYNGEE. V was clipped by 2 bases and J by 5 bases; unmatched bases: 10. Written as DNA, the CDR3 is TGTGCCAGCAGCGTGAGCGGGGGGATAGGGATGGAGACCCAGTACTTC. Its translation: CASSVSGGIGMETQYF.

This clone was detected only a few times. This chain uses TRBV27 with TRBJ2-7, with 8 bases lining up with TRBD2. This CDR3 comprises 15 residues. CDR1 and CDR2 from the germline V gene are MNHEY and SMNVEV (reference sequence). V lost 7 bases, J lost 0 bases, and 8 bases stayed unmatched. CDR3 bases: TGTGCCAGCATGAGTGGCGGGGGGTACTCCTACGAGCAGTACTTC. Amino acid sequence: CASMSGGGYSYEQYF.

CDR3 DNA: TGTGCCAGCAGCGATAGGGGTGTGGGTCCAGATACGCAGTATTTT. As protein: CASSDRGVGPDTQYF. This chain links TRBV9 with TRBJ2-3, with D perhaps TRBD1 (5 bases). The CDR3 is made up of 15 amino acids. Germline loops: CDR1 SGDLS, CDR2 YYNGEE. V lost 3 bases, J lost 4 bases, and 15 bases lay in between.

This chain connects TRBV7-9 to TRBJ2-7, with 10 bases lining up with TRBD1. Germline lookup yields CDR1 SEHNR and CDR2 FQNEAQ (reference sequence). The CDR3 has 15 residues. V was pared by 4 bases and J by 7 bases, with 10 bases of the junction left unmatched. CDR3 sequence reads: CASSSGTGVGREQYF. CDR3 sequence (DNA): TGTGCCAGCAGCTCTGGGACAGGGGTTGGGAGGGAGCAGTACTTC.

This sequence joins TRBV9 and TRBJ2-3, with D possibly matching TRBD2 (5 bases). Trimming took off 0 bases at V and 2 bases at J, with 13 bases between the two ends. CDR1 and CDR2 from the germline V gene are SGDLS and YYNGEE. This CDR3 contains 16 residues. This CDR3 reads CASSVVGDQFTDTQYF. The CDR3 nucleotides read TGTGCCAGCAGCGTAGTCGGGGATCAATTCACAGATACGCAGTATTTT.

The CDR3 region has the DNA TGTGCCAGCAGTTTGTACGGCGGGAGCTCCTACAATGAGCAGTTCTTC. Amino acid sequence: CASSLYGGSSYNEQFF. V usage is TRBV6-6 and J usage is TRBJ2-1; TRBD2 matches 7 bases. Per germline, CDR1 MNHNY and CDR2 SVGAGI (reference sequence). The V gene end was trimmed by 4 bases and the J gene end by 0 bases; junction bases not matched to a gene: 6. There are 16 residues in the CDR3.

This clone was seen just once. The CDR3 spells CASSVYRQAPYEQYF. CDR3 in DNA: TGTGCCAGCAGTGTATATAGACAGGCTCCCTACGAGCAGTACTTC. This chain joins TRBV2 and TRBJ2-7, with TRBD1 as a possible D gene (6 bases). Germline V gene data show CDR1 as SNHLY and CDR2 as FYNNEI. This CDR3 comprises 15 residues. V lost 4 bases to trimming and J lost 2 bases, with 15 bases between them.

Here the CDR3 reads CASSGTDRIEKLFF. CDR3 nucleotide sequence: TGTGCCAGCAGCGGGACAGATAGGATTGAAAAACTGTTTTTT. The genes are TRBV5-6 and TRBJ1-4; TRBD1 agrees at 7 bases. This CDR3 comprises 14 residues. With 4 bases clipped from V and 7 bases from J, the junction kept 7 bases outside the gene matches. Germline lookup yields CDR1 SGHDT and CDR2 YYEEEE.